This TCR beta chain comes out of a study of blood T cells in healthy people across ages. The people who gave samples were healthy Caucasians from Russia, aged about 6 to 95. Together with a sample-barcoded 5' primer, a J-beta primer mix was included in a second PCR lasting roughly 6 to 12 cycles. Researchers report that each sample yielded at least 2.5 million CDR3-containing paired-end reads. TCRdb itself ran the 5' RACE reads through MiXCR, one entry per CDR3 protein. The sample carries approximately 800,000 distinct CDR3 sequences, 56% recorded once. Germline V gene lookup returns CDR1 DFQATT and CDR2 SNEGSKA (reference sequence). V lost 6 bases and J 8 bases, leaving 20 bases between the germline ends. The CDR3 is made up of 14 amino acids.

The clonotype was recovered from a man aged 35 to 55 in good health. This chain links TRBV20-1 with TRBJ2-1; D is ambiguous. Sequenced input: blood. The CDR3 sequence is CSADELRAEDEQFF. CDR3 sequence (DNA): TGCAGTGCGGATGAACTCCGGGCGGAAGATGAGCAGTTCTTC.